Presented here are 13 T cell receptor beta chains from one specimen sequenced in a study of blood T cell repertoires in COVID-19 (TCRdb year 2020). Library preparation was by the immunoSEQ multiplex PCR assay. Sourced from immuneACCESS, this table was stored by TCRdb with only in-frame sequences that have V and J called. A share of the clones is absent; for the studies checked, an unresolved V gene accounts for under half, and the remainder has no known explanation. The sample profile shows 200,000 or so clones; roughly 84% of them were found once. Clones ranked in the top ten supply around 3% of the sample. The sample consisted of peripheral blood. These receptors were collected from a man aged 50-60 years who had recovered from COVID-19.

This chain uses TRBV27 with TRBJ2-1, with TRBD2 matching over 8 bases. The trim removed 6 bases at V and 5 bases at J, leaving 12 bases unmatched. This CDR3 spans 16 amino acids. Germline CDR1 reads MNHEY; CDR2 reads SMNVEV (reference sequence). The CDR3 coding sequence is TGTGCCAGCAGCCCTCCGGGACTAGGAACTAACAATGAGCAGTTCTTC. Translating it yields CASSPPGLGTNNEQFF.

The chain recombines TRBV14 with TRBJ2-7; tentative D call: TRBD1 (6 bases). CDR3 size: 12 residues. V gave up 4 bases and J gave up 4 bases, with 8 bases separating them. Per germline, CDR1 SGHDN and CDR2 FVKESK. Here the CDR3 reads CASSPQGYEQYF. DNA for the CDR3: TGTGCCAGCAGCCCACAGGGTTACGAGCAGTACTTC.

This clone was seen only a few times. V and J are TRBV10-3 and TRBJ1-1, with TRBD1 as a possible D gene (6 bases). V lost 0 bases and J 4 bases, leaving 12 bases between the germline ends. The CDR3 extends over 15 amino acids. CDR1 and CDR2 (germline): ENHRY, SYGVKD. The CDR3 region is CAISESDRKRTEAFF. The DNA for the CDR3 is TGTGCCATCAGTGAGTCTGACAGGAAACGCACTGAAGCTTTCTTT.

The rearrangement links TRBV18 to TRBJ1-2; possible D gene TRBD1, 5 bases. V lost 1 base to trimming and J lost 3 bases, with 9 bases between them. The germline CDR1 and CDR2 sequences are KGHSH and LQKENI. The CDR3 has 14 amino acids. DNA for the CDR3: TGTGCCAGCTCACCACTGGACACCGACTATGGCTACACCTTC. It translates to CASSPLDTDYGYTF.

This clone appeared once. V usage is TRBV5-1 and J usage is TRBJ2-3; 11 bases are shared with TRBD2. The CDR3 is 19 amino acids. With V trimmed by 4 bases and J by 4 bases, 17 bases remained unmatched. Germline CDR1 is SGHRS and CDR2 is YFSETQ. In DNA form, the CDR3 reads TGCGCCAGCAGCGTTAGTACTAGCGGGAGAGCGAGGATGGCAGATACGCAGTATTTT. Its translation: CASSVSTSGRARMADTQYF.

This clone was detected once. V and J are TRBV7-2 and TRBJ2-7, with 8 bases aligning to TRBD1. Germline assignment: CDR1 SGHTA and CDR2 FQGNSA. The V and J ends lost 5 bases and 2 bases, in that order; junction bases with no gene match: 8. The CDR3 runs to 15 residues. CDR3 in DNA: TGTGCCAGCAGCCCGGCCGGGACAGGCGCCTACGAGCAGTACTTC. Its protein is CASSPAGTGAYEQYF.

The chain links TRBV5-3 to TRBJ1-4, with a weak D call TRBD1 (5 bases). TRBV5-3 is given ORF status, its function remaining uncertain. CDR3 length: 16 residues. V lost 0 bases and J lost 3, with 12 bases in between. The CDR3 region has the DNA TGTGCCAGAAGCTTGGCTAGGGGAACATCTAATGAAAAACTGTTTTTT. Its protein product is CARSLARGTSNEKLFF.

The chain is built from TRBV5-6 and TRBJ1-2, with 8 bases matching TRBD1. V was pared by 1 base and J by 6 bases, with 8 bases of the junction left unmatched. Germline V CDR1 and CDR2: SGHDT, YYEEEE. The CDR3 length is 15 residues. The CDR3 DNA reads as TGTGCCAGCAGCTTGCGGACAGGGAAGAGGGATGGCTACACCTTC. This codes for CASSLRTGKRDGYTF.

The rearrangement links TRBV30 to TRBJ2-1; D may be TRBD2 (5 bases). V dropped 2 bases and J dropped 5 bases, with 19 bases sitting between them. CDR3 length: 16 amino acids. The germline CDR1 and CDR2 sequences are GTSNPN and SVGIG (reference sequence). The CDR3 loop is CAWSTARLGRDNEQFF. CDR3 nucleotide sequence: TGTGCCTGGAGTACCGCCCGGCTCGGGCGGGACAATGAGCAGTTCTTC.

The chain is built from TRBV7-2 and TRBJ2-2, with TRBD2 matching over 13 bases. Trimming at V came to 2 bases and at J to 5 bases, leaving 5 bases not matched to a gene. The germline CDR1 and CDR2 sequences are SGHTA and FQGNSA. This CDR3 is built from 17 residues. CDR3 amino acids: CASSLSLGLAGTGELFF. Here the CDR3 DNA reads TGTGCCAGCAGCTTATCTTTGGGACTAGCGGGGACCGGGGAGCTGTTTTTT.

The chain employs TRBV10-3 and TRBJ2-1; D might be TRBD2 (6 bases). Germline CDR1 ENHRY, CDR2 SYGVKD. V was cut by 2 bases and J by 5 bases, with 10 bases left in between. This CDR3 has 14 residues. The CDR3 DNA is TGTGCCATCAGTGAGGGGCGGGACCACAATGAGCAGTTCTTC. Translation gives CAISEGRDHNEQFF.

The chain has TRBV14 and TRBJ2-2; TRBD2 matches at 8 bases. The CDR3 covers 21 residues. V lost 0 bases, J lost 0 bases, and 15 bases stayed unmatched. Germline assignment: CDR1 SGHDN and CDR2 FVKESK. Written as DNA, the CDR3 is TGTGCCAGCAGCCAAGAAAATGGTGCATACCGGACTAGCACGAACACCGGGGAGCTGTTTTTT. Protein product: CASSQENGAYRTSTNTGELFF.

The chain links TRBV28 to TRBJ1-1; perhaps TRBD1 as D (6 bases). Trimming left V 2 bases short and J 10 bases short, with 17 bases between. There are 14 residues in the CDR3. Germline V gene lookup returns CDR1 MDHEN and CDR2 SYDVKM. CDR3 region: CASSLVQGSGGAFF. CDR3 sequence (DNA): TGTGCCAGCAGTTTAGTACAGGGCTCGGGTGGAGCTTTCTTT.